The 29 T cell receptor beta chains below all came from one sample that was sequenced in a study of Ad26.COV2.S vaccination and SARS-CoV-2 variants. TCRdb's table, derived via immunoSEQ multiplex PCR, lists solely in-frame clones and lacks some. Found here are around 300,000 clones, around 89% of them singletons; the top ten hold just under 5%. Treatment here: roughly 20 received Ad26.COV2.S at low or high dose, single or two shots; 5 received placebo; per-sample allocation not given. Specimen acquisition occurred on day 63 following the initial vaccine or placebo injection. Material: peripheral blood, obtained in a trial of Ad26.COV2.S vaccine versus placebo. The receptors shown here come from a person aged 18-65 years who received the Ad26.COV2.S COVID-19 vaccine or a placebo.

This rearrangement joins TRBV28 to TRBJ1-5, with TRBD1 as a possible D gene (6 bases). The germline gives CDR1 MDHEN, CDR2 SYDVKM. With 3 bases removed from V and 1 base from J, the gap between germline ends came to 13 bases. This CDR3 contains 16 residues. CDR3 bases: TGTGCCAGCAGTTTTGTGGACAGAATCAGCAATCAGCCCCAGCATTTT. Its protein product is CASSFVDRISNQPQHF.

The J gene is TRBJ2-3, the V gene TRBV5-4; no firm D call. Germline CDR1 is SGHNT and CDR2 is YYREEE (reference sequence). Trimming took off 0 bases at V and 5 bases at J, with 4 bases between the two ends. This CDR3 contains 12 residues. The CDR3 DNA reads as TGTGCCAGCAGCTTGGTAGGAGATACGCAGTATTTT. It specifies CASSLVGDTQYF.

The genes are TRBV2 and TRBJ1-4; TRBD1 is a possible D gene (5 bases). Germline values: CDR1 SNHLY, CDR2 FYNNEI. This CDR3 is built from 18 residues. Deletions cut 6 bases from V and 0 bases from J, with 20 bases between. The CDR3 region is CASSLNQGLGATNEKLFF. The DNA of the CDR3 is TGTGCCAGCAGCTTAAACCAGGGTTTGGGTGCAACTAATGAAAAACTGTTTTTT. Based on the CDR3 plus reference TRBV2 and TRBJ1-4, the full variable domain is EPEVTQTPSHQVTQMGQEVILRCVPISNHLYFYWYRQILGQKVEFLVSFYNNEISEKSEIFDDQFSVERPDGSNFTLKIRSTKLEDSAMYFCASSLNQGLGATNEKLFFGSGTQLSVL.

The V gene is TRBV29-1, the J gene TRBJ2-5, with D possibly TRBD2 on 6 matching bases. Trimming removed 1 base at V and 4 bases at J, with 13 bases between. CDR1 and CDR2 (germline): SQVTM, ANQGSEA. This CDR3 comprises 14 residues. CDR3 loop: CSVEVPGRGETQYF. The CDR3 region has the DNA TGCAGCGTTGAAGTGCCCGGGAGAGGAGAGACCCAGTACTTC.

The chain employs TRBV28 and TRBJ1-1; weak D call: TRBD1 (6 bases). There are 13 residues in the CDR3. CDR1 MDHEN and CDR2 SYDVKM come from the germline V gene. V was clipped by 4 bases and J by 4 bases, with 10 bases between them. CDR3 in amino acids: CASSSQGPTEAFF. The CDR3 DNA reads as TGTGCCAGCAGTTCACAGGGTCCCACTGAAGCTTTCTTT.

This chain uses TRBV2 with TRBJ2-7, with 7 nucleotides matching TRBD1. J gave up 5 bases and V 6 bases, and 19 bases lay outside the gene matches. CDR1 and CDR2 (germline): SNHLY, FYNNEI. This CDR3 spans 17 amino acids. The chain's CDR3 is CASSWGLDGTVAHEQYF. The CDR3 nucleotides read TGTGCCAGCAGCTGGGGCCTCGACGGGACAGTGGCCCACGAGCAGTACTTC.

The chain carries TRBV10-2 and TRBJ2-2, with 13 bases lining up with TRBD2. The CDR3 loop spans 16 amino acids. V trimming: 6 bases; J trimming: 5 bases; junction bases outside the gene matches: 6. CDR1 is WSHSY and CDR2 is SAAADI in the germline V gene. The DNA of the CDR3 is TGCGCCAGCAGAAGACTAGCGGGAGGAGAAACCGGGGAGCTGTTTTTT. This sequence encodes CASRRLAGGETGELFF.

The rearrangement uses TRBV5-1 and TRBJ1-2; possible D gene TRBD1, 5 bases. V was pared by 0 bases and J by 6 bases, with 15 bases between. The length of the CDR3 is 15 residues. Germline V gene data show CDR1 as SGHRS and CDR2 as YFSETQ. The CDR3 bases are TGCGCCAGCAGCTTGGCACAGGATGCGGGCCATGGCTACACCTTC. This encodes CASSLAQDAGHGYTF.

J is TRBJ2-1 and V is TRBV7-2; 9 bases map to TRBD1. Per germline, CDR1 SGHTA and CDR2 FQGNSA. CDR3 size: 16 residues. The trim removed 1 base at V and 5 bases at J, leaving 6 bases unmatched. The CDR3 loop is CASSLVTGTGNNEQFF. CDR3 DNA: TGTGCCAGCAGCTTAGTGACCGGGACAGGGAACAATGAGCAGTTCTTC. The variable domain in full, with the rest retrieved from reference TRBV7-2 and TRBJ2-1, is GAGVSQSPSNKVTEKGKDVELRCDPISGHTALYWYRQSLGQGLEFLIYFQGNSAPDKSGLPSDRFSAERTGGSVSTLTIQRTQQEDSAVYLCASSLVTGTGNNEQFFGPGTRLTVL.

CDR3 loop: CASSLGRTNYGYTF. In DNA, the CDR3 is TGTGCCAGCAGTTTAGGACGGACGAACTATGGCTACACCTTC. The chain joins TRBV28 to TRBJ1-2; D call uncertain. The CDR3 runs to 14 residues. V lost 2 bases and J lost 2, with 9 bases in between. CDR1 and CDR2 (germline): MDHEN, SYDVKM.

The CDR3 sequence: CASSLAGTGYNYGYTF. CDR3 nucleotides: TGTGCCAGCAGCTTGGCCGGGACAGGGTATAACTATGGCTACACCTTC. This chain links TRBV5-5 with TRBJ1-2, with 9 positions matching TRBD1. Germline V lookup: CDR1 SGHKS, CDR2 YYEKEE (reference sequence). The CDR3 covers 16 residues. Losses at the gene ends were 0 bases for V and 1 base for J; bases not matched to a gene: 4.

This clone was counted a single time. The chain couples TRBV24-1 to TRBJ2-5; tentatively, D is TRBD1 (6 bases). CDR1 KGHDR and CDR2 SFDVKD come from the germline V gene. This CDR3 has 13 amino acids. V lost 3 bases and J 5 bases, leaving 9 bases between the germline ends. The CDR3: CATSDGGRETQYF. The CDR3 DNA reads as TGTGCCACCAGTGATGGGGGCCGGGAGACCCAGTACTTC.

The V and J genes are TRBV19 and TRBJ2-1, with 11 bases lining up with TRBD2. Looked up from germline, CDR1 is LNHDA and CDR2 is SQIVND (reference sequence). Trimming at V came to 3 bases and at J to 4 bases, leaving 2 bases not matched to a gene. This CDR3 is 15 amino acids long. CDR3 nucleotides: TGTGCCAGTAGTATGGTAGCGGGAGGGTACAATGAGCAGTTCTTC. Amino acid sequence: CASSMVAGGYNEQFF.

The gene calls are TRBV3-1 (or the pseudogene TRBV3-2) and TRBJ2-7; 10 bases align to TRBD2. After removal of 1 base from V and 6 bases from J, the junction contained 6 bases not matched to a gene. The CDR3 has 15 residues. Germline assignment: CDR1 LGHDT and CDR2 YNNKEL (reference sequence). The chain's CDR3 is CASSQGLAGVSEQYF. DNA of the CDR3: TGTGCCAGCAGCCAAGGGCTAGCGGGAGTCTCCGAGCAGTACTTC.

Details on this clone: The same CDR3 arises from other DNA sequences in this sample as well. The chain combines TRBV18 with TRBJ1-1, with D perhaps matching TRBD1 (5 bases). Germline CDR1 and CDR2: KGHSH and LQKENI. This CDR3 comprises 14 residues. Trimming took off 0 bases at V and 3 bases at J, with 8 bases between the two ends. The CDR3 loop reads CASSPPGGDTEAFF. CDR3 sequence (DNA): TGTGCCAGCTCACCACCGGGAGGGGACACTGAAGCTTTCTTT.

The rearrangement links TRBV5-4 to TRBJ2-5; 8 nucleotides line up with TRBD1. Germline lookup yields CDR1 SGHNT and CDR2 YYREEE (reference sequence). The CDR3 totals 15 residues. J gave up 5 bases and V 0 bases, and 6 bases lay outside the gene matches. CDR3 nucleotides: TGTGCCAGCAGCTTGGACTCAGGGGGCTGGGAGACCCAGTACTTC. Translated, it gives CASSLDSGGWETQYF.

This sequence joins TRBV12-3 or TRBV12-4 and TRBJ1-2; the D is unclear. V lost 5 bases to trimming and J lost 7 bases, with 11 bases between them. CDR3 size: 12 residues. As DNA, the CDR3 is TGTGCCAGCAGTCACCAAGAGGGTGGCTACACCTTC. It specifies CASSHQEGGYTF.

This clone has only one observation. The gene calls are TRBV7-9 and TRBJ1-1; 12 bases align to TRBD1. The germline CDR1 and CDR2 sequences are SEHNR and FQNEAQ (reference sequence). The CDR3 loop spans 17 amino acids. Trimming took 1 base from V and 6 from J; bases not matched to a gene: 9. CDR3 amino acids: CASSLVAGQGAPPEAFF. For the CDR3, the DNA is TGTGCCAGCAGCTTAGTAGCGGGACAGGGGGCGCCCCCTGAAGCTTTCTTT. Full variable domain (remainder filled in from reference TRBV7-9 and TRBJ1-1): DTGVSQNPRHKITKRGQNVTFRCDPISEHNRLYWYRQTLGQGPEFLTYFQNEAQLEKSRLLSDRFSAERPKGSFSTLEIQRTEQGDSAMYLCASSLVAGQGAPPEAFFGQGTRLTVV.

The chain is built from TRBV6-2 or TRBV6-3 and TRBJ2-3; no clear D gene. V lost 5 bases and J 1 base, leaving 10 bases between the germline ends. This CDR3 is 14 amino acids long. Germline CDR1 reads MNHEY; CDR2 reads SVGEGT. The DNA for the CDR3 is TGTGCCAGCAGTACCCGGTCTGGCACAGATACGCAGTATTTT. It codes for CASSTRSGTDTQYF.

This clone was seen a single time. The chain employs TRBV19 and TRBJ1-1; D possibly corresponds to TRBD1 (5 bases). Germline lookup yields CDR1 LNHDA and CDR2 SQIVND (reference sequence). The V end lost 7 bases, the J end lost 0 bases, and 6 bases lay between the germline ends. The CDR3 length is 12 residues. CDR3 coding DNA: TGTGCCAGTAAGGGGCTGAACACTGAAGCTTTCTTT. Amino acid sequence: CASKGLNTEAFF.

The chain carries TRBV6-5 and TRBJ1-1, with 9 bases matching TRBD1. Germline V CDR1 and CDR2: MNHEY, SVGAGI. The CDR3 is 15 residues long. V lost 6 bases, J lost 2 bases, and 7 bases stayed unmatched. CDR3 sequence reads: CASSAQDRGNTEAFF. CDR3 coding DNA: TGTGCCAGCAGCGCCCAGGACAGGGGAAACACTGAAGCTTTCTTT.

The gene calls are TRBV28 and TRBJ2-7; D may be TRBD2 (5 bases). The CDR3 consists of 13 residues. Trimming pared 6 bases from V and 2 bases from J, leaving 11 bases between. From germline, CDR1 is MDHEN and CDR2 SYDVKM. The CDR3 is CASRRTSTYEQYF. In DNA, the CDR3 is TGTGCCAGCAGAAGGACTTCTACCTACGAGCAGTACTTC.

This clone occurred a few times. The chain couples TRBV3-1 (or the pseudogene TRBV3-2) to TRBJ1-2, with D possibly being TRBD1 (6 bases). V dropped 1 base and J dropped 2 bases, with 8 bases sitting between them. The CDR3 runs to 14 residues. Germline V gene data show CDR1 as LGHDT and CDR2 as YNNKEL (reference sequence). The DNA for the CDR3 is TGTGCCAGCAGCCAAGGGACAGTGAACTATGGCTACACCTTC. Protein sequence: CASSQGTVNYGYTF.

The V gene is TRBV6-5, the J gene TRBJ1-1; 9 bases are a match to TRBD1. Germline CDR1 is MNHEY and CDR2 is SVGAGI. The CDR3 runs to 14 residues. The J segment lost 6 bases and the V segment lost 8 bases, leaving 10 bases of the junction unmatched. CDR3 sequence: CASLATGGRSEAFF. CDR3 DNA: TGTGCCAGCCTCGCGACAGGGGGTAGATCTGAAGCTTTCTTT.

The chain carries TRBV29-1 and TRBJ2-7; 9 positions agree with TRBD1. The CDR3 runs to 13 residues. With V trimmed by 6 bases and J by 6 bases, 9 bases remained unmatched. CDR1 and CDR2 from the germline V gene are SQVTM and ANQGSEA. The CDR3 reads CSVLQGARAEQYF. As DNA, the CDR3 is TGCAGCGTCCTACAGGGGGCGCGGGCCGAGCAGTACTTC.

There are a few counts of this clone. V usage is TRBV12-3 or TRBV12-4 and J usage is TRBJ2-7; D uncertain. Trimming removed 4 bases at V and 4 bases at J, with 8 bases between. CDR3 length: 12 residues. CDR3 protein: CASSYYRYEQYF. In DNA form, the CDR3 reads TGTGCCAGCAGTTACTACAGATACGAGCAGTACTTC.

The CDR3 DNA reads as TGTGCCAGCAGCCCCGGGACGGGGACGTACGCGGGTACGCAGTATTTT. This sequence encodes CASSPGTGTYAGTQYF. The rearrangement uses TRBV9 and TRBJ2-3, with D perhaps matching TRBD1 or TRBD2 (5 bases each). The germline V gene has CDR1 SGDLS and CDR2 YYNGEE. The length of the CDR3 is 16 residues. Trimming left V 4 bases short and J 8 bases short, with 23 bases between.

V and J are TRBV6-5 and TRBJ1-5; D uncertain. The CDR3 length is 15 residues. Germline V lookup: CDR1 MNHEY, CDR2 SVGAGI. The V end was cut by 8 bases, the J end by 0 bases, with 14 bases between. CDR3 protein: CASVTPSSSNQPQHF. In DNA, the CDR3 is TGTGCCAGCGTCACTCCTTCCAGTAGCAATCAGCCCCAGCATTTT.

The V gene is TRBV2, the J gene TRBJ2-2; D remains ambiguous. The CDR3 spans 14 residues. The V end was cut by 3 bases, the J end by 4 bases, with 9 bases between. Germline-derived CDR1 and CDR2 are SNHLY and FYNNEI. The CDR3 spells CASSDRRSTGELFF. CDR3 DNA: TGTGCCAGCAGTGACAGGCGTTCCACCGGGGAGCTGTTTTTT. Using reference TRBV2 and TRBJ2-2 for the parts outside the CDR3, the full variable domain is EPEVTQTPSHQVTQMGQEVILRCVPISNHLYFYWYRQILGQKVEFLVSFYNNEISEKSEIFDDQFSVERPDGSNFTLKIRSTKLEDSAMYFCASSDRRSTGELFFGEGSRLTVL.